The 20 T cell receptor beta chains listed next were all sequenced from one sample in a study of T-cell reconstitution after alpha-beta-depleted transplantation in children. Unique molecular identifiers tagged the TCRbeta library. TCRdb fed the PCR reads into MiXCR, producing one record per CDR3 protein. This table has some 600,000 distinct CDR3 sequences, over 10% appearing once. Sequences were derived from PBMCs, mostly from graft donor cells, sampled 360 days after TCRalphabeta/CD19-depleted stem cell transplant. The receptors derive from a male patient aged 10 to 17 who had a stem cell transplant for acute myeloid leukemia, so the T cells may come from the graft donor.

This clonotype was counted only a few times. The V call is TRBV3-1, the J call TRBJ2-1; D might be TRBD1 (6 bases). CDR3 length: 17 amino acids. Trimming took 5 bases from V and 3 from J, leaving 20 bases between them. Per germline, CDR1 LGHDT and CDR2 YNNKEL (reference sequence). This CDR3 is CASSSGWGLPNYNEQFF. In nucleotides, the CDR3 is TGTGCCAGCAGCTCTGGGTGGGGGCTACCGAACTACAATGAGCAGTTCTTC.

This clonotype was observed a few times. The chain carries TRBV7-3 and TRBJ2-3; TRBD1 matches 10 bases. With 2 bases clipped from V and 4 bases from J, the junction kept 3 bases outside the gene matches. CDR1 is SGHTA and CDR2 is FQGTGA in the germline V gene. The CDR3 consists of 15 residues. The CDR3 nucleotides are TGTGCCAGCAGCTTAGGACAGGGGGGGCCAGATACGCAGTATTTT. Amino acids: CASSLGQGGPDTQYF.

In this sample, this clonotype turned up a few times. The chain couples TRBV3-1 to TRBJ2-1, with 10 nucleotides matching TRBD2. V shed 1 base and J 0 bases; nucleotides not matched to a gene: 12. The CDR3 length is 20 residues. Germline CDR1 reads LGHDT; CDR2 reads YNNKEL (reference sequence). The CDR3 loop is CASSQALGLAAFSSYNEQFF. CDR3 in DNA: TGTGCCAGCAGCCAAGCTCTCGGACTAGCGGCCTTTAGCTCCTACAATGAGCAGTTCTTC.

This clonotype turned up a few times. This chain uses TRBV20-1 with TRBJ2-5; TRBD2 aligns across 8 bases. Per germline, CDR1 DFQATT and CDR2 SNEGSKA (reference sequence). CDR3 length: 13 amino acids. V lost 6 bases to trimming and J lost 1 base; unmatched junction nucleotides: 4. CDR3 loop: CSAYTSGQETQYF. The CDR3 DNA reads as TGCAGTGCCTACACTAGCGGCCAAGAGACCCAGTACTTC.

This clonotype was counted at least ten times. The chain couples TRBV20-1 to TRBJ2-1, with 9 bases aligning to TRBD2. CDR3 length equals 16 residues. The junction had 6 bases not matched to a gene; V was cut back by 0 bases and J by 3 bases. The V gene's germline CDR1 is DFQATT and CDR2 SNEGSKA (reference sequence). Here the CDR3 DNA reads TGCAGTGCTAGAGATGCTAGCGGGACGTTCTACAATGAGCAGTTCTTC. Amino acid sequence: CSARDASGTFYNEQFF.

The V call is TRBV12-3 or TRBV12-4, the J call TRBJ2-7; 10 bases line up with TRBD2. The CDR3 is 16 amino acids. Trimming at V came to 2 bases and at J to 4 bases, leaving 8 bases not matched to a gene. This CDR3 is CASSLMASGSVYEQYF. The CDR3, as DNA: TGTGCCAGCAGTTTAATGGCTAGCGGGAGTGTATACGAGCAGTACTTC.

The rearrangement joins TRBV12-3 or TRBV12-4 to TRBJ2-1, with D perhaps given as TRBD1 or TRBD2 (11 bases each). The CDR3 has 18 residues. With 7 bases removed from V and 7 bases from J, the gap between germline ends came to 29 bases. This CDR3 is CASTPGQGVLAGGNEQFF. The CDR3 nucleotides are TGTGCCAGCACCCCGGGACAGGGGGTTCTAGCGGGAGGAAATGAGCAGTTCTTC.

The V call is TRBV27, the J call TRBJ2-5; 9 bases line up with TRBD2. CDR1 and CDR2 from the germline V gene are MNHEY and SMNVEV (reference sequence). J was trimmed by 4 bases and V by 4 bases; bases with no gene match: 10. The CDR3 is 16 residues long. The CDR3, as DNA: TGTGCCAGCAGTTACGGGGCGGGAGGGCATTTAGAGACCCAGTACTTC. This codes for CASSYGAGGHLETQYF.

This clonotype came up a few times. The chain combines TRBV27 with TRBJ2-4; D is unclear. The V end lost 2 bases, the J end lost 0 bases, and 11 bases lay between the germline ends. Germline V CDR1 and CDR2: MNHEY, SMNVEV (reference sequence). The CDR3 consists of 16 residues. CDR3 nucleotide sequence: TGTGCCAGCAGTTTAACCAGACTCCTAGCCAAAAACATTCAGTACTTC. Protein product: CASSLTRLLAKNIQYF.

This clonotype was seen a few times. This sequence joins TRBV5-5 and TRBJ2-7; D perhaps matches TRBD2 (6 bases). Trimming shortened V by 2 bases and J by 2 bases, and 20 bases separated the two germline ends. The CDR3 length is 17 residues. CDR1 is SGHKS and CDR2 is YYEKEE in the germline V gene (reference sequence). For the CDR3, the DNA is TGTGCCAGCAGCTTATATGGTCACCCGGCGGGAACCTACGAGCAGTACTTC. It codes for CASSLYGHPAGTYEQYF.

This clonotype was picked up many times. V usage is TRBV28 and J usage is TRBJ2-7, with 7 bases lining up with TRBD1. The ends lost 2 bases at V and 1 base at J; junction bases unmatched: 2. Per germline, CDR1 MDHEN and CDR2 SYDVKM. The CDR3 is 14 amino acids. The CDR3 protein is CASSLDRASYEQYF. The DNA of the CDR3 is TGTGCCAGCAGTTTAGACAGGGCTTCCTACGAGCAGTACTTC.

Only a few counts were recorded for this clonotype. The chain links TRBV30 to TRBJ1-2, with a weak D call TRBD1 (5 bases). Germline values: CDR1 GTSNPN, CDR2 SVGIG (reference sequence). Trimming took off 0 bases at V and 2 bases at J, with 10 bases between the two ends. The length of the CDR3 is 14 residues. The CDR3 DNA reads TGTGCCTGGAGTGTACTAAAGGGGAACTATGGCTACACCTTC. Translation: CAWSVLKGNYGYTF.

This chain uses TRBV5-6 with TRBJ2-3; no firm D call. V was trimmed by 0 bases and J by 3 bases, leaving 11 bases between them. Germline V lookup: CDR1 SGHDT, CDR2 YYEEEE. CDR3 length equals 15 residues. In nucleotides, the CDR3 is TGTGCCAGCAGCTTGGAAATAGCTGTTACAGATACGCAGTATTTT. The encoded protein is CASSLEIAVTDTQYF.

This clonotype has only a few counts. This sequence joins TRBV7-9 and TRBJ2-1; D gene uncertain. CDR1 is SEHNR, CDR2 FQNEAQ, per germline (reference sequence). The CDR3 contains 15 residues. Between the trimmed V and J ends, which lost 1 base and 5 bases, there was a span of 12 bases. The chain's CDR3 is CASSLVAAPHNEQFF. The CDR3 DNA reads TGTGCCAGCAGCTTAGTAGCCGCGCCCCACAATGAGCAGTTCTTC.

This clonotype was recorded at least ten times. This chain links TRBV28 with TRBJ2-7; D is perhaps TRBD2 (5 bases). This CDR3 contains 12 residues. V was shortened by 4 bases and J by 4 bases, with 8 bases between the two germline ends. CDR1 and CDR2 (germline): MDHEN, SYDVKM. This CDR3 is CASSSPGYEQYF. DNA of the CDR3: TGTGCCAGCAGTTCCCCGGGGTACGAGCAGTACTTC.

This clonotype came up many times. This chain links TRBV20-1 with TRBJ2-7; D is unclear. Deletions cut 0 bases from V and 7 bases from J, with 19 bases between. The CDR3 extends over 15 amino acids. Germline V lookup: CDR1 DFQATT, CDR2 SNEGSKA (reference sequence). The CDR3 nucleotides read TGCAGTGCTAGAGATCCCACGGGCCTTAATGGGGAGCAGTACTTC. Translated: CSARDPTGLNGEQYF.

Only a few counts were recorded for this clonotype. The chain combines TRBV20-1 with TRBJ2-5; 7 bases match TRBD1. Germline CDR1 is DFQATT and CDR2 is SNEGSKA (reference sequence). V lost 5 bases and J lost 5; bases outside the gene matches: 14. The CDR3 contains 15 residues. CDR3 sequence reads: CSAPNQGRGWETQYF. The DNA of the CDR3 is TGCAGTGCTCCTAACCAGGGCAGGGGGTGGGAGACCCAGTACTTC.

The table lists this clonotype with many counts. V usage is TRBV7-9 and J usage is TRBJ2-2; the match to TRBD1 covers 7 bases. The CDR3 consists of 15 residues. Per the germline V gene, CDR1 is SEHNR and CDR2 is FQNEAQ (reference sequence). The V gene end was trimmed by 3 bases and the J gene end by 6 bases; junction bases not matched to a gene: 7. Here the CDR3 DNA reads TGTGCCAGCAGCTTGTTCGGGACAGCAGCCGGGGAGCTGTTTTTT. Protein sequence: CASSLFGTAAGELFF.

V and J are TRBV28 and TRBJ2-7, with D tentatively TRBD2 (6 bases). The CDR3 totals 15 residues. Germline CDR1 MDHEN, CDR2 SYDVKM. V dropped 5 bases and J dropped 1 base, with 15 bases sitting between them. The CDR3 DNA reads TGTGCCAGCAGTCCGAGTCCCGGGACTTCCTACGAGCAGTACTTC. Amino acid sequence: CASSPSPGTSYEQYF.

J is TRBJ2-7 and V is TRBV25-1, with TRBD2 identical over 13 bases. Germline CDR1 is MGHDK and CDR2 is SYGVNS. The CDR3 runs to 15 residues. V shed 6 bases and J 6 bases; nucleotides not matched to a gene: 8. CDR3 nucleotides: TGTGCCAGCAGCGGACTAGCGGGAGTCAACGCCGAGCAGTACTTC. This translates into CASSGLAGVNAEQYF.